Included here is one T cell receptor (beta chain) sequence, with context. The data were obtained in a study of shared clonotypes between healthy human individuals. Naive CD8 cells lacked CD45RO and underwent positive selection for CCR7, leaving out terminally differentiated effector memory CD45RA+ cells. Looked up from germline, CDR1 is LNHDA and CDR2 is SQIVND (reference sequence). Trimming pared 3 bases from V and 11 bases from J, leaving 19 bases between. This CDR3 is 14 amino acids long. Several immunoSEQ plates held equal portions of the genomic DNA taken from each subset. Clones were read by immunoSEQ multiplex PCR, and TCRdb kept only the in-frame ones, dropping some. This table holds about 650,000 clones, nearly 97% found once.

The TCR was taken from a woman aged 30 to 39 in good health. The gene calls are TRBV19 and TRBJ2-5; D may match TRBD1 or TRBD2 (5 bases each). The sequenced sample was naive CD8+ T cells sorted from blood. For the CDR3, the DNA is TGTGCCAGTAGTATTTCTGGACCTAAAGGGGAGCAGTACTTC. Its protein is CASSISGPKGEQYF.